This T cell receptor beta chain was observed in a study of T cells in tuberculosis. Overall study: PBMC were archived before or within 7 days of starting treatment.

Study conclusions and caveats: Active tuberculosis alpha repertoires lay closer to GMM-specific TCRs than controls'. GEM motif frequencies gave roughly 65% accuracy; the GMM repertoire gave roughly 90%.

The trim removed 7 bases at V and 3 bases at J, leaving 10 bases unmatched. The CDR3 has 15 residues. Germline loops: CDR1 LGHNA, CDR2 YNFKEQ. Data came from immunoSEQ multiplex PCR; TCRdb stores just in-frame clones and leaves some out. The data contain tens of thousands of clones, 70% to 90% of them seen just once; the ten biggest clones take up more than 4.5%. Points on this clone: The antigen is not known.

Time point here: new active TB diagnosis, blood taken before or within 7 days of starting treatment. Active tuberculosis patients were new diagnoses, HIV-seronegative, South African, and aged 18 years or older. This TCR derives from an adult with tuberculosis. The starting material was PBMCs, obtained at tuberculosis diagnosis. The chain recombines TRBV4-2 with TRBJ2-7; TRBD1 aligns across 9 bases. The CDR3 coding sequence is TGTGCCAGCACCCCACACCCGGGACAGGGCTACGAGCAGTACTTC. Translated, it gives CASTPHPGQGYEQYF.